This T cell receptor beta chain was observed in a study of blood T cell repertoires in COVID-19. In the study overall: Acute and convalescent COVID-19 specimens originated in the United States, Italy and Spain. From T cells, B-cell-depleted T cells, or PBMCs came the material, which was cDNA or gDNA.

In the authors' workflow: Amplification from reference gene primers served as the basis for estimated nucleated cell counts. Produced via immunoSEQ multiplex PCR; TCRdb's table is partial and in-frame only. Clonal size and the V and J genes are those of that table, whereas D and trimming came from the DNA. The sample includes approximately 76,000 clones, more than 75% of them seen just once. Germline V gene sequence: CDR1 SNHLY, CDR2 FYNNEI. The CDR3 spans 16 residues. V shed 3 bases and J 0 bases; nucleotides not matched to a gene: 7. The sequencing input was peripheral blood. The J gene is TRBJ1-2, the V gene TRBV2, with 7 bases aligning to TRBD1. The sequence derives from a woman between 55 and 75 years old with acute or convalescent COVID-19. The CDR3 loop reads CASSDLGDRANYGYTF. CDR3 DNA sequence: TGTGCCAGCAGTGACCTGGGCGACAGGGCTAACTATGGCTACACCTTC.